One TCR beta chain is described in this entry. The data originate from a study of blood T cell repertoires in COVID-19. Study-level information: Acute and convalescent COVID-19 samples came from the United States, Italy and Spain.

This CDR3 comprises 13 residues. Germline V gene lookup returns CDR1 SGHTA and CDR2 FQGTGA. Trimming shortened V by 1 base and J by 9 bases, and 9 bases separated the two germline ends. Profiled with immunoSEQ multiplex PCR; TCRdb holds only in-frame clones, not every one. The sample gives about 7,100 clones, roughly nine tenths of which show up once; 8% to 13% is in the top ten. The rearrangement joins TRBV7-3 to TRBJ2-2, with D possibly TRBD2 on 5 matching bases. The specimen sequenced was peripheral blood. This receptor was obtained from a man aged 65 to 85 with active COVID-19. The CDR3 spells CASSLRSGRELFF. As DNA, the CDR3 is TGTGCCAGCAGCTTAAGGAGCGGTCGGGAGCTGTTTTTT. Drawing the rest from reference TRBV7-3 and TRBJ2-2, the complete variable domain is GAGVSQTPSNKVTEKGKYVELRCDPISGHTALYWYRQSLGQGPEFLIYFQGTGAADDSGLPNDRFFAVRPEGSVSTLKIQRTERGDSAVYLCASSLRSGRELFFGEGSRLTVL.